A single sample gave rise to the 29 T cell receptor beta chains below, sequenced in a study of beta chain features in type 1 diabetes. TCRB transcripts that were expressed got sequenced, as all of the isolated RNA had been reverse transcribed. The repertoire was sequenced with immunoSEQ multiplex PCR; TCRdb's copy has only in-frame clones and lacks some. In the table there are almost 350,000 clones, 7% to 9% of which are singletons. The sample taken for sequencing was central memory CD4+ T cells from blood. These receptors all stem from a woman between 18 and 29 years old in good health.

The CDR3 DNA follows: TGTGCCATCAGTCCGCAGGGCCCTCGGACTCCCTACAATGAGCAGTTCTTC. Translating gives CAISPQGPRTPYNEQFF. The genes are TRBV10-3 and TRBJ2-1; D may be TRBD1 or TRBD2 (5 bases each). The CDR3 is made up of 17 amino acids. Trimming cost V 5 bases and J 2 bases, with 19 bases left between them. In germline, CDR1 is ENHRY, CDR2 SYGVKD.

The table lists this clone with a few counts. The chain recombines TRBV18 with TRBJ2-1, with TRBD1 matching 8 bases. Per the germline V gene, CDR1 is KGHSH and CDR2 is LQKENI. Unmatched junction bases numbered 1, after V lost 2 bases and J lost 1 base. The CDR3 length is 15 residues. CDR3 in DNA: TGTGCCAGCTCACCAGGACAGGGATCCTACAATGAGCAGTTCTTC. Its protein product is CASSPGQGSYNEQFF.

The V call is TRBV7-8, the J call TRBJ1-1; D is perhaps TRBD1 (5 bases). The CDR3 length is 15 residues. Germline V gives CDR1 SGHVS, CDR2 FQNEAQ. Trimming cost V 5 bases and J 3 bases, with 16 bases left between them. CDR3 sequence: CASSPGRGSYTEAFF. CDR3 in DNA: TGTGCCAGCAGCCCTGGGAGGGGATCGTACACTGAAGCTTTCTTT.

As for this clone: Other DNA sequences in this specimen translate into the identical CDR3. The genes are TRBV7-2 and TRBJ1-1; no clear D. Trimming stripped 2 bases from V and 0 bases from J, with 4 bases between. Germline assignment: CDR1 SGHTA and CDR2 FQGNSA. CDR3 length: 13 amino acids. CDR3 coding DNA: TGTGCCAGCAGCTTAACAGTGAACACTGAAGCTTTCTTT. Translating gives CASSLTVNTEAFF.

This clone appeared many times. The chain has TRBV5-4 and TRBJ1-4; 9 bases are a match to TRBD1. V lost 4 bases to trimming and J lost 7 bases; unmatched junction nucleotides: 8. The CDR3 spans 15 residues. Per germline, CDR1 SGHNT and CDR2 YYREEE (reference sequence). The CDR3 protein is CASSRGGTGSEKLFF. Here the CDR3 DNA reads TGTGCCAGCAGCCGGGGTGGGACAGGGAGTGAAAAACTGTTTTTT.

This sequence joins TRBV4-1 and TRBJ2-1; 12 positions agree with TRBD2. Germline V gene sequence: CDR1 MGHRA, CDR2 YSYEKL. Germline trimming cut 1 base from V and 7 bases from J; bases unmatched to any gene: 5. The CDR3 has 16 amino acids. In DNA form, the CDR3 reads TGCGCCAGCAGCCAAGTGACTAGCGGGAGTCGAAATGAGCAGTTCTTC. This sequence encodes CASSQVTSGSRNEQFF.

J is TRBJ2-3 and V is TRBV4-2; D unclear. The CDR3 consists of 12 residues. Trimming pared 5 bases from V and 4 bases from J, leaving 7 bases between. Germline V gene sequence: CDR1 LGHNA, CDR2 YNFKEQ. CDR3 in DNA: TGTGCCAGCAGCTCGGATGCAGATACGCAGTATTTT. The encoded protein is CASSSDADTQYF.

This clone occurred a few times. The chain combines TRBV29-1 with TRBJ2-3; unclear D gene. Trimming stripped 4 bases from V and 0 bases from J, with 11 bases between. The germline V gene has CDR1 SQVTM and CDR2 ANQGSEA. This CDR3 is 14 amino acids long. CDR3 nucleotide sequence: TGCAGCGTTGTAGCAAGCGAGAGCACAGATACGCAGTATTTT. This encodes CSVVASESTDTQYF.

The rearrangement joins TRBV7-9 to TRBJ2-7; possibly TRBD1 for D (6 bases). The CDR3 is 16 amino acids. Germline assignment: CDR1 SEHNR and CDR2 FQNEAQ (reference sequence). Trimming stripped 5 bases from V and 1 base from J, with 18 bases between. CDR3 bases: TGTGCCAGCAGCCCCCTCAGGGGCCCTATTTCCTACGAGCAGTACTTC. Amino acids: CASSPLRGPISYEQYF. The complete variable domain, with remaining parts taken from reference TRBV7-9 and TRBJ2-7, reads DTGVSQNPRHKITKRGQNVTFRCDPISEHNRLYWYRQTLGQGPEFLTYFQNEAQLEKSRLLSDRFSAERPKGSFSTLEIQRTEQGDSAMYLCASSPLRGPISYEQYFGPGTRLTVT.

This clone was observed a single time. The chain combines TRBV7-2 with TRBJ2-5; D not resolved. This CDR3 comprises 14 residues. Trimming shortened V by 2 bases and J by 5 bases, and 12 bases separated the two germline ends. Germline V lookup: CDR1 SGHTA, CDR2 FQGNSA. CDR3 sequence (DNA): TGTGCCAGCAGCTTATGGCGGACCAGCGAGACCCAGTACTTC. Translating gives CASSLWRTSETQYF.

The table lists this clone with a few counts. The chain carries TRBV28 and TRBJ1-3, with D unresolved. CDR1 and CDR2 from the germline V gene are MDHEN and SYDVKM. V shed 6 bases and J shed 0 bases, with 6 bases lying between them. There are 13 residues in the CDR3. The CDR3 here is CASRGGSGNTIYF. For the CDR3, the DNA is TGTGCCAGCAGGGGTGGCTCTGGAAACACCATATATTTT.

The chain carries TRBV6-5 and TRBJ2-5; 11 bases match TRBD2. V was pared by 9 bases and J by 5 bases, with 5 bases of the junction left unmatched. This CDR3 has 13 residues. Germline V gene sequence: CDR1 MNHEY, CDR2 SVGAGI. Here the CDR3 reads CASRLAGRETQYF. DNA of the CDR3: TGTGCCAGTAGACTAGCGGGAAGGGAGACCCAGTACTTC.

CDR3 coding DNA: TGCGCCAGCAGCCACGGGACTAGCGGTAACCAAGAGACCCAGTACTTC. Translating gives CASSHGTSGNQETQYF. This chain links TRBV5-1 with TRBJ2-5, with 11 bases identical to TRBD2. This CDR3 comprises 16 residues. The germline gives CDR1 SGHRS, CDR2 YFSETQ. J gave up 0 bases and V 4 bases, and 5 bases lay outside the gene matches.

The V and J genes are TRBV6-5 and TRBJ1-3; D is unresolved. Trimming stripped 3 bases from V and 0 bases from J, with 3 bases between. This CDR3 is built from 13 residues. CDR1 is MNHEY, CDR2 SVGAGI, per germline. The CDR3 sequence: CASSYSSGNTIYF. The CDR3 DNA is TGTGCCAGCAGTTATTCCTCTGGAAACACCATATATTTT.

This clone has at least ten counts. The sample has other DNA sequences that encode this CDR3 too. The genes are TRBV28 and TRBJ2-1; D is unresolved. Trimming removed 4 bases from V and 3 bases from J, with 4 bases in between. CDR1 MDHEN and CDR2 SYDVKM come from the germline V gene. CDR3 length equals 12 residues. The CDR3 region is CASSSNYNEQFF. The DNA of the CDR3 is TGTGCCAGCAGTTCAAACTACAATGAGCAGTTCTTC.

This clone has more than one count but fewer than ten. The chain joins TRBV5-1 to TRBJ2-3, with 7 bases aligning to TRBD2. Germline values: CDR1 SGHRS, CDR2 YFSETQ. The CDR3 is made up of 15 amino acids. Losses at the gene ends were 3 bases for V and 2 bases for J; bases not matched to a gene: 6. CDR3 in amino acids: CASSSSGAFTDTQYF. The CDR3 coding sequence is TGCGCCAGCAGCTCTAGCGGCGCATTCACAGATACGCAGTATTTT.

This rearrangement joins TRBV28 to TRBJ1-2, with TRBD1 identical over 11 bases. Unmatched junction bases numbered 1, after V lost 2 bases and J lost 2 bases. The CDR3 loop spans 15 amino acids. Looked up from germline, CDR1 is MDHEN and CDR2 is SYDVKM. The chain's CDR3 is CASSLGTGGNYGYTF. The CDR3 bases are TGTGCCAGCAGTTTAGGGACAGGGGGGAACTATGGCTACACCTTC.

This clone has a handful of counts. CDR3 loop: CASSSADELREQYF. The CDR3 coding sequence is TGTGCCAGCAGCTCAGCGGACGAACTACGGGAGCAGTACTTC. V usage is TRBV7-2 and J usage is TRBJ2-7, with a possible D match to TRBD2 (5 bases). Trimming removed 4 bases at V and 7 bases at J, with 17 bases between. The CDR3 loop spans 14 amino acids. Germline assignment: CDR1 SGHTA and CDR2 FQGNSA.

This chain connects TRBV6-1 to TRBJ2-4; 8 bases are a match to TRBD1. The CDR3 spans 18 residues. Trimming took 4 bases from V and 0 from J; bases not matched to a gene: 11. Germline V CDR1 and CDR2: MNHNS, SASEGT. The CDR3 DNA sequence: TGTGCCAGCAGTGTCCGGGACAGGCACACCCTAGCCAAAAACATTCAGTACTTC. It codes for CASSVRDRHTLAKNIQYF.

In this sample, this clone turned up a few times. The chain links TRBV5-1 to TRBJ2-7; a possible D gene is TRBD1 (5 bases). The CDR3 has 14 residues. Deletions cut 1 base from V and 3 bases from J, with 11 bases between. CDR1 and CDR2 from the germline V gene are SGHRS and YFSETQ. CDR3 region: CASSLSGANYEQYF. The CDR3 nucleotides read TGCGCCAGCAGCTTGTCTGGGGCGAACTACGAGCAGTACTTC.

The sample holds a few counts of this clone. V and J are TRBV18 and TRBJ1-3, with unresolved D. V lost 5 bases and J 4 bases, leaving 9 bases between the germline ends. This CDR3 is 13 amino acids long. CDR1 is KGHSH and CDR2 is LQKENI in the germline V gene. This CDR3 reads CASSMDQGNTIYF. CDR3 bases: TGTGCCAGCTCAATGGACCAGGGAAACACCATATATTTT.

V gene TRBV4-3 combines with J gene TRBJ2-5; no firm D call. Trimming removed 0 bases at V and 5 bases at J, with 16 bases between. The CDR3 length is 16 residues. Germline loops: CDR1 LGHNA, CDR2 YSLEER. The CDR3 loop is CASSQESYGYGETQYF. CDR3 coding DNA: TGCGCCAGCAGCCAAGAATCCTACGGGTATGGGGAGACCCAGTACTTC.

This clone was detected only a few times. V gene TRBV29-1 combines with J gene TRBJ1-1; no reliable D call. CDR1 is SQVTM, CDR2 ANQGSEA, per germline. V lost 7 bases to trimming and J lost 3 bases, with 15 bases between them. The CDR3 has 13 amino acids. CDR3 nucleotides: TGCAGCGGTGTATATCGAACGGACACTGAAGCTTTCTTT. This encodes CSGVYRTDTEAFF.

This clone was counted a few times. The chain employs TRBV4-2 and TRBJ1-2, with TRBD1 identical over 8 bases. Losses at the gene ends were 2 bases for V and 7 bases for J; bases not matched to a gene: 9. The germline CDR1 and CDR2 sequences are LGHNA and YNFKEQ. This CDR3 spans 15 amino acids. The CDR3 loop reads CASSQPQQGASGYTF. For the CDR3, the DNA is TGTGCCAGCAGCCAACCCCAGCAGGGGGCGTCTGGCTACACCTTC.

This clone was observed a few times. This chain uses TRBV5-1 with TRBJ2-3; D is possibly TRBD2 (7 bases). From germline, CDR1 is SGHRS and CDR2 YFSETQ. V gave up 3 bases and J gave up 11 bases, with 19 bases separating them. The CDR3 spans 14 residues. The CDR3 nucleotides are TGCGCCAGCAGCTCAGGGCAAGGGGGACTACAGCAGTATTTT. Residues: CASSSGQGGLQQYF.

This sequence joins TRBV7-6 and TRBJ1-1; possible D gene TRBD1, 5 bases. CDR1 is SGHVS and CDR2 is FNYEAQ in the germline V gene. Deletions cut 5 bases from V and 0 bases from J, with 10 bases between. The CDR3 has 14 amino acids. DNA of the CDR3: TGTGCCAGCAGCCCAGGGTTGTTGAACACTGAAGCTTTCTTT. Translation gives CASSPGLLNTEAFF.

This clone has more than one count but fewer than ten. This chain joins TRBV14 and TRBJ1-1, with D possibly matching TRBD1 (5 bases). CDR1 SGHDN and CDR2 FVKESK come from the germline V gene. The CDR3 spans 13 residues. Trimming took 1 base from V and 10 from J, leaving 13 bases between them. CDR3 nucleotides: TGTGCCAGCAGCCAAGGCCCCGCGGGGGGAGCTTTCTTT. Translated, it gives CASSQGPAGGAFF.

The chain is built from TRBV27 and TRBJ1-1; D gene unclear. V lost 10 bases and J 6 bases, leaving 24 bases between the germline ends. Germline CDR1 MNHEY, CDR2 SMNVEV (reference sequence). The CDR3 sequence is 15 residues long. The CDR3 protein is CATRLNGLFYAEAFF. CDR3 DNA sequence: TGTGCCACCCGACTAAACGGACTATTTTACGCTGAAGCTTTCTTT.

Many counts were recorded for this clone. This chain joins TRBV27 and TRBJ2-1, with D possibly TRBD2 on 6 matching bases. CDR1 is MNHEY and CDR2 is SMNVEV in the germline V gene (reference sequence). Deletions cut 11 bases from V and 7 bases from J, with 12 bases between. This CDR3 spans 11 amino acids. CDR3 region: CAAGRGNEQFF. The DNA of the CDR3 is TGTGCCGCGGGACGGGGAAATGAGCAGTTCTTC.